This record looks at one T cell receptor beta chain sequence and its context. Its antigen remains undetermined. No base quality information exists; no much larger clone differs at one position. CD8 naive samples consisted of CD45RO-negative cells that were positively selected for CCR7, yielding a CD45RA+CCR7+ population without TemRA cells. Donors were healthy HIV-negative adults with no recently reported acute infections or vaccinations. All donors were Caucasian adults living in Nashville, Tennessee, USA. Blood was collected by leukapheresis, and PBMCs were isolated by Ficoll-Histopaque density gradient centrifugation and then cryopreserved in liquid nitrogen vapor phase. Analytical flow cytometry was used to check the purity and quantity of every magnetically sorted T cell population. From each sorted fraction, genomic DNA was isolated and quantified by UV absorbance on a Nanodrop 2000c. Using the deep immunoSEQ assay, multiplex PCR amplified TCR CDR3 regions from genomic DNA. For each cell subset, the extracted genomic DNA was distributed evenly across all wells of several immunoSEQ 96-well plates, and each plate served as one replicate. Each replicate PCR for sorted subsets received 150 to 250 ng genomic DNA, equal to 28,000 or so T cell genomes. The purified libraries were quantified using a Qubit 3.0 fluorometer, sized with a Bioanalyzer 2100, and then quantified again using the KAPA Library Quantification kit. A separate single-read 150-cycle Illumina NextSeq 550 flow cell was used to sequence each immunoSEQ 96-well plate. Concerning the study's data processing: Because only junctional sequences without quality scores were contained in the immunoSEQ output, filtering matching that applied to full-length reads could not be performed. To assign V/J genes and CDR3, sequences were annotated using PyIR, a Python wrapper for IgBLAST v1.9, with IMGT germline references. Reads with weak V/J assignments (E-value above 1e-6), missing CDR3, stop codons, out-of-frame junctions, or ambiguous translated residues were removed. V3J clonotypes were defined as sequences sharing an identical inferred V gene, J gene, and CDR3 amino acid sequence. Percentage overlap between repertoires was computed as shared unique clonotypes divided by the size of the smaller repertoire. Repertoire richness was assessed with RTK rarefaction, the Chao1 estimator, and Recon v2.1 estimates of unobserved clonotypes. For all TCRbeta clonotypes obtained by the gDNA method from several donors, generation probabilities were computed with OLGA. What TCRdb holds here is the immuneACCESS table cut down to in-frame rearrangements. Part of the clones is not present; checked against another copy, under half of the missing clones reflect an unresolved V gene, and the others are unexplained. V, J and clone size reflect that table, while D and trimming were determined from the DNA. Across this sample there are roughly 890,000 clones, with 92% seen only once. Of the sample, 24% falls within the top ten clones.

These data belong to a study of shared clonotypes between healthy human individuals (dated by TCRdb to about 2020). In the study overall: The cohort included a few men and a couple of women between 18 and 49 years of age. For each donor, CD4 naive and CD4 memory were each run on three plates, CD8 naive on two plates, and CD8 memory on one plate. To estimate repertoire size and how much clonotype sharing occurs between individuals, the study deeply sequenced the blood TCR repertoires of about five healthy adults. Different laboratories and diverse techniques were used to prepare libraries and sequence TCR repertoires, to increase sequencing depth and limit assay-specific biases. Leukapheresis yielded between about 0.9 and 9 billion PBMCs per donor.

What the study reported, not specific to this receptor: Rarefaction of sorted-subset datasets indicated incomplete sequencing despite the large sequencing depth. Clonotypes shared by all four sorted-subset donors showed higher generation probabilities than non-shared clonotypes. Across a few donors, 5% to 6% of naive CD4, approximately 3.6% of naive CD8, approximately 2.5% of memory CD4, and approximately 0.42% of memory CD8 clonotypes were shared. Only blood was sampled, and tissue TCR repertoires likely differ from those in blood. Because the study included only a small number of donors, the genetic and exposure-history diversity represented was limited. Estimated clonotype richness was generally larger for naive than for memory subsets. Based on pairwise subsampling, the degree of clonotype sharing among donors was expected to be affected by sequencing depth.

The receptor was derived from a man aged 25-40 years in good health. The sample was naive CD8+ T cells sorted from blood. Read against the paper, the sample's cell subset or site label means: CD45RA+CCR7+.

The nucleotide sequence is TGTGCCAGCAGCTTGGACCCGGGACATGGCCTTTACGAGCAGTACTTC. Its product reads: CASSLDPGHGLYEQYF. The sequence links TRBV7-9 to TRBJ2-7, and the D gene may be TRBD1, 6 bases matching. Reading the germline V gene (reference sequence) gives CDR1 SEHNR and CDR2 FQNEAQ. The junction shows trimming of 3 bases on V and 4 bases on J, plus 19 bases between the germline ends. Reading from cysteine to phenylalanine, the CDR3 counts 16 amino acids. Just CDR3 DNA is preserved here, 48 bases in frame from base 1.